The TCR beta chain described here comes from a study of blood T cell repertoires in COVID-19. The overall study: The analysed material was cDNA or gDNA that came from T cells, B-cell-depleted T cells, or PBMCs.

In the original analysis: Nucleated cell counts were estimated from reference gene primer amplification. Generated by immunoSEQ multiplex PCR, the TCRdb table keeps only in-frame clones and is missing some. For V, J and clone size, that table is used; D and trimming come from the DNA. The sample has 250,000 to 400,000 clones, roughly nine tenths seen once; the top ten hold 4.5% to 5.5%. Ages ranged from about 18 to 100 years, with residence in more than 20 US areas. Among Cohort 3 donors, those recovered had two negative PCRs, clearance, or symptom resolution. Losses at the gene ends were 2 bases for V and 4 bases for J; bases not matched to a gene: 9. Germline V CDR1 and CDR2: MNHEY, SMNVEV (reference sequence). This CDR3 spans 17 amino acids. This clone has only one observation.

Material: PBMCs or T cells enriched from blood (not recorded which). This sequence originates from a man between 60 and 75 years old who had recovered from COVID-19. The V and J genes are TRBV27 and TRBJ2-1, with 9 bases identical to TRBD2. The CDR3 coding sequence is TGTGCCAGCAGTTTAATAGAGGGAGCGGGAGGATACAATGAGCAGTTCTTC. Encoded protein: CASSLIEGAGGYNEQFF.